A selection of T cell receptor beta chains follows, all from one sample in a study of T cell repertoires in cytomegalovirus infection. TCRdb re-analysed the reads in MiXCR, keeping a single row per CDR3 protein. The sample carries tens of thousands of distinct CDR3 sequences, more than 3% recorded once. Sequencing was done on a sample of PBMCs. These receptors were obtained from a human donor in good health (CMV status not recorded). Some clones in this sample may be carry-over from other donors' samples. The CDR3 runs from the conserved cysteine through the conserved F or W. D genes are given only for firm matches. Clone size is not always given. Where it is, it says once, few, many or a class for expanded clones.

v_call	j_call	d_call	clone_size	cdr3_aa	cdr3_nt
TRBV7-3	TRBJ1-1	NA	many	CASSLLGNTEAFF	TGTGCCAGCAGCTTACTTGGGAACACTGAAGCTTTCTTT
TRBV7-9	TRBJ2-3	NA	many	CASSPKIRGTSTDTQYF	TGTGCCAGCAGCCCAAAGATCAGGGGAACTAGCACAGATACGCAGTATTTT
TRBV20-1	TRBJ1-3	NA	many	CSVLSSGNTIYF	TGCAGTGTACTCAGCTCTGGAAACACCATATATTTT
TRBV20-1	TRBJ2-7	NA	many	CSARGLEEQYF	TGCAGTGCTAGGGGGCTGGAGGAGCAGTACTTC
TRBV7-2	TRBJ2-2	NA	many	CASSLVHGELFF	TGTGCCAGCAGCTTAGTCCACGGGGAGCTGTTTTTT
TRBV7-2	TRBJ2-7	TRBD1	few	CASSQRTGPYEQYF	TGTGCCAGCAGCCAACGGACAGGCCCCTACGAGCAGTACTTC
TRBV7-2	TRBJ1-2	TRBD1	many	CAGTGTGLQWHGYTF	TGTGCCGGGACCGGGACAGGGCTTCAGTGGCATGGCTACACCTTC
TRBV6-5	TRBJ2-4	NA	many	CASLPMWGMNIQYF	TGTGCCAGCCTCCCGATGTGGGGGATGAACATTCAGTACTTC
TRBV7-8	TRBJ2-1	TRBD2	NA	CARSLGTRQFF	TGTGCCAGGAGCTTGGGGACTAGGCAGTTCTTC
TRBV12-3/TRBV12-4	TRBJ2-2	NA	many	CASSPRTLNTGELFF	TGTGCCAGCAGTCCCCGGACACTCAACACCGGGGAGCTGTTTTTT
TRBV11-2	TRBJ1-1	NA	many	CASSTRGDTEAFF	TGTGCCAGCAGCACCCGGGGGGACACTGAAGCTTTCTTT
TRBV7-2	TRBJ2-3	NA	many	CASSLSANTQYF	TGTGCCAGCAGCTTGAGTGCGAATACGCAGTATTTT
TRBV7-2	TRBJ2-7	NA	many	CASTPRGVHEQYF	TGTGCCAGCACCCCTAGGGGGGTCCACGAGCAGTACTTC
TRBV27	TRBJ1-2	NA	many	CASSFYRDYGYTF	TGTGCCAGCAGTTTTTACAGGGACTATGGCTACACCTTC
TRBV7-6	TRBJ1-6	NA	many	CASSLTIVNSPLHF	TGTGCCAGCAGCTTAACGATCGTTAATTCACCCCTCCACTTT
TRBV20-1	TRBJ2-1	TRBD2	many	CSAREGLEEYNEQFF	TGCAGTGCTAGAGAGGGACTAGAGGAATACAATGAGCAGTTCTTC
TRBV6-8	TRBJ2-7	TRBD1	many	CASSWDRGYEQYF	TGTGCCAGCAGTTGGGACAGGGGTTACGAGCAGTACTTC
TRBV6-2/TRBV6-3	TRBJ2-1	TRBD1	many	CASYRGPGNEQFF	TGTGCCAGCTACAGGGGTCCGGGCAATGAGCAGTTCTTC
TRBV7-2	TRBJ1-2	NA	many	CASSPNYGYGYTF	TGTGCCAGCAGCCCCAATTATGGGTATGGCTACACCTTC
TRBV28	TRBJ2-7	NA	many	CASSTQGGGPSEQYF	TGTGCCAGCAGTACCCAGGGGGGAGGGCCGAGCGAGCAGTACTTC
TRBV14	TRBJ1-2	TRBD1	many	CASSHSPGTAADYGYTF	TGTGCCAGCAGCCACTCTCCCGGGACAGCCGCTGACTATGGCTACACCTTC
TRBV6-2/TRBV6-3	TRBJ2-3	NA	NA	CASSSPGTDTQYF	TGTGCCAGCAGTTCCCCCGGCACAGATACGCAGTATTTT
TRBV7-2	TRBJ2-1	NA	many	CASSLRGWGTNEQFF	TGTGCCAGCAGCTTACGAGGCTGGGGAACTAATGAGCAGTTCTTC
TRBV12-3/TRBV12-4	TRBJ1-5	NA	many	CASSAAVDNQPQHF	TGTGCCAGCAGTGCCGCGGTTGACAATCAGCCCCAGCATTTT
TRBV6-2/TRBV6-3	TRBJ1-5	NA	many	CASSYGGSWQPQHF	TGTGCCAGCAGTTACGGCGGGAGTTGGCAGCCCCAGCATTTT
TRBV7-2	TRBJ2-5	NA	NA	CASSSPTGPQEETQYF	TGTGCCAGCAGCTCCCCGACAGGCCCCCAGGAAGAGACCCAGTACTTC
TRBV7-2	TRBJ1-2	NA	many	CASSLGDTSRYGYTF	TGTGCCAGCAGCTTGGGGGACACCAGTCGCTATGGCTACACCTTC
TRBV6-2/TRBV6-3	TRBJ2-1	NA	many	CASSYSGGGEQFF	TGTGCCAGCAGTTACTCTGGCGGAGGTGAGCAGTTCTTC
TRBV7-8	TRBJ1-5	NA	few	CASSLDMGHQPQHF	TGTGCCAGCAGCTTAGATATGGGGCATCAGCCCCAGCATTTT
TRBV14	TRBJ2-1	NA	NA	CASKKTDSYNEQFF	TGTGCCAGCAAGAAGACAGACTCCTACAATGAGCAGTTCTTC
TRBV7-3	TRBJ2-5	NA	many	CASSLGSGVQETQYF	TGTGCCAGCAGCTTAGGTTCGGGCGTACAAGAGACCCAGTACTTC
TRBV7-2	TRBJ2-1	TRBD2	many	CASSLGWEGRNEQFF	TGTGCCAGCAGCTTAGGGTGGGAGGGCCGGAATGAGCAGTTCTTC
TRBV25-1	TRBJ2-2	NA	few	CASRVDFTGELFF	TGTGCCAGCAGAGTAGATTTCACCGGGGAGCTGTTTTTT
TRBV7-6	TRBJ2-6	NA	many	CASSPLGANVLTF	TGTGCCAGCAGCCCTCTCGGGGCCAACGTCCTGACTTTC
TRBV4-3	TRBJ1-6	TRBD1	many	CASSQGTGRNSPLHF	TGCGCCAGCAGCCAGGGGACAGGGCGTAATTCACCCCTCCACTTT
TRBV7-8	TRBJ2-1	TRBD1	many	CASSLTPSGTGHNEQFF	TGTGCCAGCAGCTTAACGCCCAGCGGGACAGGGCACAATGAGCAGTTCTTC
TRBV6-5	TRBJ1-1	NA	many	CASSYSGLRYTEAFF	TGTGCCAGCAGTTACTCGGGTCTACGGTACACTGAAGCTTTCTTT
TRBV28	TRBJ1-2	TRBD1	many	CASRSGTGFGGYTF	TGTGCCAGCAGATCCGGGACAGGGTTTGGCGGCTACACCTTC
TRBV7-4	TRBJ1-2	NA	many	CASSRQGGPHGYTF	TGTGCCAGCAGTCGCCAGGGAGGGCCTCATGGCTACACCTTC
TRBV7-4	TRBJ1-5	NA	many	CASSTPPSREGNQPQHF	TGTGCCAGCAGCACCCCCCCCAGCAGGGAGGGCAATCAGCCCCAGCATTTT
TRBV7-2	TRBJ2-1	TRBD1	many	CASSTTDRYNEQFF	TGTGCCAGCAGCACTACGGACAGGTACAATGAGCAGTTCTTC
TRBV7-2	TRBJ1-1	NA	many	CASSPGRMNTEAFF	TGTGCCAGCAGTCCCGGACGGATGAACACTGAAGCTTTCTTT
TRBV12-3/TRBV12-4	TRBJ2-1	NA	many	CASSFLAGQLSNEQFF	TGTGCCAGCAGTTTTCTTGCGGGACAGCTATCAAATGAGCAGTTCTTC
TRBV7-2	TRBJ2-2	NA	many	CASSLEFNRGRITGELFF	TGTGCCAGCAGCTTAGAGTTCAATCGGGGTCGGATCACCGGGGAGCTGTTTTTT
TRBV7-6	TRBJ1-5	NA	many	CASSSRQAVNQPQHF	TGTGCCAGCAGCTCGCGACAGGCCGTAAATCAGCCCCAGCATTTT
TRBV7-2	TRBJ1-1	NA	many	CASSLALGTEAFF	TGTGCCAGCAGCTTAGCCCTGGGGACTGAAGCTTTCTTT
TRBV7-2	TRBJ1-5	TRBD1	many	CASSEGTGKNQPQHF	TGTGCCAGCAGCGAAGGGACAGGAAAAAATCAGCCCCAGCATTTT
TRBV7-4	TRBJ2-1	TRBD2	many	CASSPTSGSGFVGYNEQFF	TGTGCCAGCAGCCCCACTAGCGGGAGTGGTTTTGTGGGATACAATGAGCAGTTCTTC
TRBV5-1	TRBJ1-5	NA	many	CASSFLPVETSNQPQHF	TGCGCCAGCAGCTTTCTCCCGGTCGAGACTAGCAATCAGCCCCAGCATTTT
TRBV7-2	TRBJ2-5	NA	many	CASSFLGSSETQYF	TGTGCCAGCAGCTTCTTAGGGTCCTCGGAGACCCAGTACTTC
TRBV7-6	TRBJ2-1	NA	many	CASSFVYNEQFF	TGTGCCAGCAGCTTCGTGTACAATGAGCAGTTCTTC